This is a list of T cell receptor beta chains from one sample in a study of cytomegalovirus exposure and HLA in healthy donors. This table comes from immunoSEQ multiplex PCR, and its TCRdb copy is limited to in-frame clones, with some not included. The profile shows fewer than 120,000 clones, about 80% of them singletons. Source material: PBMCs. The receptors come from a woman between 55 and 75 years old in good health and CMV-seropositive. CDR3s leave out the opening cysteine and the closing phenylalanine or tryptophan. Fields, in order: J gene, V gene, clone size, CDR3 protein. Clone size is stated in some rows and not others, as once, few, many or a class when expanded.

TRBJ2-4	TRBV29-1	-	SVPGAKNIQY
TRBJ2-4	TRBV5-1	once	ASTPAGGGNIQY
TRBJ2-2	TRBV6-1	-	ASRQLANTGELF
TRBJ2-4	TRBV6-1	-	ASSENIAKNIQY
TRBJ2-1	TRBV4-1	-	ASSQATGVGEQF
TRBJ1-4	TRBV19	few	ASVQGQGDEKLF
TRBJ2-1	TRBV10-3	-	AMRGLADNEQF
TRBJ1-1	TRBV5-1	-	ASSLSGANTEAF
TRBJ1-4	TRBV9	-	ASSVGGGLGNEKLF
TRBJ1-4	TRBV4-1	-	ASKDKLGTGSEKLF
TRBJ2-1	TRBV29-1	-	SYSSYNEQF
TRBJ1-2	TRBV15	-	ATSRGTEDNYGYT
TRBJ2-3	TRBV4-1	-	ASSQDVQWTGAPDTQY
TRBJ2-1	TRBV11-3	-	ASSSSSGSSYNEQF
TRBJ2-5	TRBV7-9	-	ASSLGSSGRAVRETQY
TRBJ2-5	TRBV7-7	-	ASSFRGWETQY
TRBJ1-2	TRBV6-1	-	ASSETTRGYGYT
TRBJ1-5	TRBV12-5	few	ASQPGPLGGQPQH
TRBJ2-7	TRBV5-1	-	ASSSTGADLRQQY
TRBJ1-1	TRBV30	-	AWSVMSLSAF
TRBJ1-2	TRBV7-6	few	ASSLQGWYGYT
TRBJ2-7	TRBV5-1	few	ASTRLAGGSSYEQY
TRBJ2-7	TRBV6-5	-	ASSLSGSLSYEQY
TRBJ2-3	TRBV9	-	ASSVGWGPGDTQY
TRBJ1-5	TRBV28	-	ASTNGVQPQH
TRBJ1-1	TRBV5-1	few	ASGGGTGGAGTEAF
TRBJ2-7	TRBV19	-	ASRRDPRYEQY
TRBJ1-1	TRBV13	-	ASSLNTNTEAF
TRBJ2-1	TRBV9	-	ASNELGSYNEQF
TRBJ1-1	TRBV7-8	-	ASSLGGMNTEAF
TRBJ1-1	TRBV4-1	few	ASSQEQGWANTEAF
TRBJ2-1	TRBV5-1	-	ASSRGLENNEQF
TRBJ1-4	TRBV2	-	ATIRGVGEKLF
TRBJ2-1	TRBV10-3	-	AISESGRAGEQF
TRBJ1-2	TRBV6-6	-	ASRSSTQGSGYT
TRBJ2-1	TRBV28	once	ASSLWLAGNNEQF
TRBJ2-2	TRBV11-2	few	ASSWGEGTGHTGELF
TRBJ2-7	TRBV27	-	ASRASGGTYEQY
TRBJ2-7	TRBV6-1	-	ATREGQGLRYEQY
TRBJ2-3	TRBV27	-	ASNRGRFTDTQY
TRBJ1-5	TRBV6-6	-	ASRPLTGGYQPQH
-	TRBV5-1	-	ASSFFGGLEQY
TRBJ2-3	TRBV5-1	-	ASSAGLAGSSTDTQY
TRBJ2-7	TRBV7-9	-	SSSLSGTSASYEQY
TRBJ2-7	TRBV29-1	-	SGTSGTYEQY
TRBJ1-5	TRBV28	-	ASSPYRGNQPQH
TRBJ2-7	TRBV2	-	ASIFQGSADEQY
TRBJ2-7	TRBV13	-	ASSLEGNQYEQY
TRBJ2-1	TRBV21-1	-	ASSKWVEVTGLAGEVEQF
TRBJ1-4	TRBV7-9	few	ASSLRTDEKLF
TRBJ2-7	TRBV13	-	ASSLGQQGNYEQY
TRBJ1-2	TRBV6-5	few	ASSYQGADYGYT
TRBJ2-1	TRBV11-2	once	ASSVSASIIHNEQF
TRBJ1-2	TRBV25-1	once	ASSEPGHNYGYT
TRBJ1-2	TRBV10-3	-	AISESTANYGYT
TRBJ1-1	TRBV6-6	-	ASILRGGPLTEAF
TRBJ1-2	TRBV27	-	ASSLNPTGGGYT
TRBJ1-1	TRBV7-8	-	ASSQTENTEAF
TRBJ2-2	TRBV19	few	ASSPSVTGELF
TRBJ1-2	TRBV5-1	-	ASSSLGRGNYGYT